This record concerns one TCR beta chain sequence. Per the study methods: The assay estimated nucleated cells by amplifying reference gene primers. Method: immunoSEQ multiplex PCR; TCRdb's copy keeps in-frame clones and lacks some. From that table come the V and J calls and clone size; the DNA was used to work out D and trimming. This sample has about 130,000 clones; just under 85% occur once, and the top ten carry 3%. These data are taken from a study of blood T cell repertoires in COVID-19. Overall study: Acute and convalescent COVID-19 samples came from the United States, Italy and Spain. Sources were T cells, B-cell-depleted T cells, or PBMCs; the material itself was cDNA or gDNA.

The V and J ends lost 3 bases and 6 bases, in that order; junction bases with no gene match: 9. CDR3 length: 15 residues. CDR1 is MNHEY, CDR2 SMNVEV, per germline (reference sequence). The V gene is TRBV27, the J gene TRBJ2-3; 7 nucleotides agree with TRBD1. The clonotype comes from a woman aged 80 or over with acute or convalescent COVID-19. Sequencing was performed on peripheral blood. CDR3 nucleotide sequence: TGTGCCAGCAGTTTCGACAGGGACGGATATGATACGCAGTATTTT. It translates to CASSFDRDGYDTQYF.